A selection of T cell receptor beta chains follows, all from one sample in a study of cytomegalovirus exposure and HLA in healthy donors. Method: immunoSEQ multiplex PCR; TCRdb's copy keeps in-frame clones and lacks some. The repertoire holds about 130,000 clones, with under 90% as singletons. The sequenced sample consisted of PBMCs. The receptors here all came from a woman aged 40-49 years in good health and CMV-seronegative. Each CDR3 is given with its conserved first and last residue. The order of the fields is J gene, clone size, V gene, D gene, CDR3 length, CDR3 DNA, CDR3 protein. D genes are given only for firm matches. Rows may omit the clone size; those that give it use once, few, many or a size class.

j_gene: TRBJ2-1; abundance: NA; v_gene: TRBV7-9; d_gene: TRBD2; len: 16; CDR3nt: TGTGCCAGCAGACTGACTAGCGGGGGGGATATCAATGAGCAGTTCTTC; CDR3aa: CASRLTSGGDINEQFF
j_gene: TRBJ1-6; abundance: NA; v_gene: TRBV15; d_gene: TRBD1; len: 16; CDR3nt: TGTGCCCCCAGCCGAGGCGGGGACAGGGGCTATTCACCCCTCCACTTT; CDR3aa: CAPSRGGDRGYSPLHF
j_gene: TRBJ1-4; abundance: NA; v_gene: TRBV9; d_gene: NA; len: 13; CDR3nt: TGTGCCAGCAAAGGACAGCCCAATGAAAAACTGTTTTTT; CDR3aa: CASKGQPNEKLFF
j_gene: TRBJ1-1; abundance: NA; v_gene: TRBV6-1; d_gene: NA; len: 14; CDR3nt: TGTGCCAGCAGTGAAGACTGGAGTTCGGTACGAGCTTTCTTT; CDR3aa: CASSEDWSSVRAFF
j_gene: TRBJ2-5; abundance: NA; v_gene: TRBV5-1; d_gene: NA; len: 17; CDR3nt: TGCGCCAGCAGCCCCCCGGGGAGGGGGGGGGATCAAGAGACCCAGTACTTC; CDR3aa: CASSPPGRGGDQETQYF
j_gene: TRBJ1-5; abundance: NA; v_gene: TRBV28; d_gene: TRBD1; len: 14; CDR3nt: TGTGCCAGCAGTTTATTGACAGGGAGACAGCCCCAGCATTTT; CDR3aa: CASSLLTGRQPQHF
j_gene: TRBJ2-7; abundance: NA; v_gene: TRBV19; d_gene: NA; len: 13; CDR3nt: TGTGCCAGTAGTATGGGAGGAAACTACGAGCAGTACTTC; CDR3aa: CASSMGGNYEQYF
j_gene: TRBJ1-5; abundance: NA; v_gene: TRBV27; d_gene: NA; len: 15; CDR3nt: TGTCCCAGCAGTTTAGGGGGGAATCTCAATCAGCCCCAGCATTTT; CDR3aa: CPSSLGGNLNQPQHF
j_gene: TRBJ2-2; abundance: NA; v_gene: TRBV14; d_gene: NA; len: 16; CDR3nt: TGTGCCAGCAGCCCGAGTTTCAGGCGGAGGACCGGGGAGCTGTTTTTT; CDR3aa: CASSPSFRRRTGELFF
j_gene: TRBJ2-1; abundance: NA; v_gene: TRBV7-3; d_gene: TRBD2; len: 20; CDR3nt: TGTGCCAGCAGCTTCCCCAAACCGGGACTAGCGGGGGGGCGGCCTAATGAGCAGTTCTTC; CDR3aa: CASSFPKPGLAGGRPNEQFF
j_gene: TRBJ1-4; abundance: few; v_gene: TRBV6-6; d_gene: NA; len: 15; CDR3nt: TGTGCCAGCAGTTACTCGAAGGGGTTTAATGAAAAACTGTTTTTT; CDR3aa: CASSYSKGFNEKLFF
j_gene: TRBJ2-2; abundance: NA; v_gene: TRBV19; d_gene: TRBD1; len: 14; CDR3nt: TGTGCCAGTGCCGACAGGGGGCACACCGGGGAGCTGTTTTTT; CDR3aa: CASADRGHTGELFF
j_gene: TRBJ2-3; abundance: NA; v_gene: TRBV27; d_gene: TRBD2; len: 14; CDR3nt: TGTGCCAGCAAGGCGGGGACTATCGCGGATACGCAGTATTTT; CDR3aa: CASKAGTIADTQYF
j_gene: TRBJ2-5; abundance: NA; v_gene: TRBV7-2; d_gene: TRBD2; len: 16; CDR3nt: TGTGCCAGCAGCTTTCCTAGCGGGGGGGCGGGAGAGACCCAGTACTTC; CDR3aa: CASSFPSGGAGETQYF
j_gene: TRBJ2-2; abundance: once; v_gene: TRBV4-2; d_gene: TRBD2; len: 19; CDR3nt: TGTGCCAGCAGCCAAGAGGCTAGCGGGAGGGCCCTAAACACCGGGGAGCTGTTTTTT; CDR3aa: CASSQEASGRALNTGELFF
j_gene: TRBJ1-1; abundance: few; v_gene: TRBV11-2; d_gene: NA; len: 14; CDR3nt: TGTGCCAGCAGTCCCCGGACTTGGAACACTGAAGCTTTCTTT; CDR3aa: CASSPRTWNTEAFF
j_gene: TRBJ2-5; abundance: once; v_gene: TRBV19; d_gene: TRBD1; len: 15; CDR3nt: TGTGCCAGTAGTACGAACTCGGGACAGAGAGAGACCCAGTACTTC; CDR3aa: CASSTNSGQRETQYF
j_gene: TRBJ1-5; abundance: NA; v_gene: TRBV19; d_gene: NA; len: 15; CDR3nt: TGTGCCTCAGGGTTCGGCGGGGGCGGCAATCAGCCCCAGCATTTT; CDR3aa: CASGFGGGGNQPQHF
j_gene: TRBJ2-3; abundance: NA; v_gene: TRBV7-3; d_gene: TRBD2; len: 15; CDR3nt: TGTGCCAGCAGCCCACTGCGGGGGGGAAGGGGTACGCAGTATTTT; CDR3aa: CASSPLRGGRGTQYF
j_gene: TRBJ2-7; abundance: NA; v_gene: TRBV5-1; d_gene: NA; len: 12; CDR3nt: TGCGCCAGCAGCTTAGGAGGGTACGAGCAGTACTTC; CDR3aa: CASSLGGYEQYF
j_gene: TRBJ2-3; abundance: NA; v_gene: TRBV9; d_gene: TRBD2; len: 17; CDR3nt: TGTGCCAGCAGTGGCCCCCCAGCGGGAGGGTCCACAGATACGCAGTATTTT; CDR3aa: CASSGPPAGGSTDTQYF
j_gene: TRBJ1-1; abundance: few; v_gene: TRBV4-3; d_gene: NA; len: 13; CDR3nt: TGCGCCAGCAGCCAACAACAGGACACTGAAGCTTTCTTT; CDR3aa: CASSQQQDTEAFF
j_gene: TRBJ2-5; abundance: NA; v_gene: TRBV4-2; d_gene: NA; len: 14; CDR3nt: TGTGCCAGCAGCCAAGGAGCGGGCCAAGAGACCCAGTACTTC; CDR3aa: CASSQGAGQETQYF
j_gene: TRBJ2-2; abundance: once; v_gene: TRBV28; d_gene: NA; len: 17; CDR3nt: TGTGCCAGCAGTCCTATCAGGATAGACAGGAGCACCGGGGAGCTGTTTTTT; CDR3aa: CASSPIRIDRSTGELFF
j_gene: TRBJ1-2; abundance: NA; v_gene: TRBV10-3; d_gene: TRBD1; len: 15; CDR3nt: TGTGCCATCAGTGAAAGACAGGGGGTCGAGTATGGCTACACCTTC; CDR3aa: CAISERQGVEYGYTF
j_gene: TRBJ2-1; abundance: NA; v_gene: TRBV7-2; d_gene: NA; len: 15; CDR3nt: TGTGCCAGCAGCTTAGATCTCCTTTTCGGGGGTGAGCAGTTCTTC; CDR3aa: CASSLDLLFGGEQFF
j_gene: TRBJ2-7; abundance: NA; v_gene: TRBV6-1; d_gene: NA; len: 14; CDR3nt: TGTGCCAGCAGTGAAGTGAGGCTTACCTACGAGCAGTACTTC; CDR3aa: CASSEVRLTYEQYF
j_gene: TRBJ2-7; abundance: NA; v_gene: TRBV5-1; d_gene: NA; len: 14; CDR3nt: TGCGCCAGCAGCTTGGAGCGCAGTTCCTACGAGCAGTACTTC; CDR3aa: CASSLERSSYEQYF
j_gene: TRBJ2-5; abundance: NA; v_gene: TRBV9; d_gene: TRBD1; len: 13; CDR3nt: TGTGCCAGCAGCGCTAGGGGGCTTGAGACCCAGTACTTC; CDR3aa: CASSARGLETQYF
j_gene: TRBJ1-1; abundance: NA; v_gene: TRBV7-3; d_gene: NA; len: 13; CDR3nt: TGTGCCAGCAGCTTGGGCAGGAACACTGAAGCTTTCTTT; CDR3aa: CASSLGRNTEAFF